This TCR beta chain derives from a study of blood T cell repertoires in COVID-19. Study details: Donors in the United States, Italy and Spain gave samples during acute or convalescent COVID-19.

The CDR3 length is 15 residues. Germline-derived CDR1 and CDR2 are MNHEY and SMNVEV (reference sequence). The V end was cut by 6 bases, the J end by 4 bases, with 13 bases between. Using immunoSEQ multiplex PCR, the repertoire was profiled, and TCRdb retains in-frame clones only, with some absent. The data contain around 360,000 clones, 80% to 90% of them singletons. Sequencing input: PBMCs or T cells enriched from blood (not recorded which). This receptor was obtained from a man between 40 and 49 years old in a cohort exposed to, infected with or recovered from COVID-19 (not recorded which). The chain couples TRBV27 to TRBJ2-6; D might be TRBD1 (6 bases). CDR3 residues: CASRSSGTGANVLTF. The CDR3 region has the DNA TGTGCCAGCAGATCCTCCGGGACAGGGGCCAACGTCCTGACTTTC. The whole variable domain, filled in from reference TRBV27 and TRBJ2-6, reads EAQVTQNPRYLITVTGKKLTVTCSQNMNHEYMSWYRQDPGLGLRQIYYSMNVEVTDKGDVPEGYKVSRKEKRNFPLILESPSPNQTSLYFCASRSSGTGANVLTFGAGSRLTVL.